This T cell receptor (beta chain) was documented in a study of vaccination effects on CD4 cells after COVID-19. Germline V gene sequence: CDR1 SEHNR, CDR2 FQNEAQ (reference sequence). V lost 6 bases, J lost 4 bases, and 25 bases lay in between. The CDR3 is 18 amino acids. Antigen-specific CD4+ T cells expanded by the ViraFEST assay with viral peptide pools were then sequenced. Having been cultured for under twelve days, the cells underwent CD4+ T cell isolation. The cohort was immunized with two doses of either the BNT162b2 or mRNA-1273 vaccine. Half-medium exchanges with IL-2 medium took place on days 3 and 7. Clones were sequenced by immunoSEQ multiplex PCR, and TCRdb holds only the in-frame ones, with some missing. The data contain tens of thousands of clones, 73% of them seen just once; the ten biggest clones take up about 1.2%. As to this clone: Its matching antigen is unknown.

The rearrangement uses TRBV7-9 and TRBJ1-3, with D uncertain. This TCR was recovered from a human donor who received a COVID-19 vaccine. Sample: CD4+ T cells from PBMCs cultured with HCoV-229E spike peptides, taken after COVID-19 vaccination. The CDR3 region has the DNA TGTGCCAGCAGAACTTATGACTCCGGCCCAGAAGGGGGAAACACCATATATTTT. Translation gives CASRTYDSGPEGGNTIYF.